These 12 T cell receptor beta chains were all obtained from the same sample, sequenced in a study of shared clonotypes between healthy human individuals (TCRdb year 2020). Receptor libraries were prepared by the immunoSEQ multiplex PCR assay. Sourced from immuneACCESS, this table was stored by TCRdb with only in-frame sequences that have V and J called. A share of the clones is absent; for the studies checked, an unresolved V gene accounts for under half, and the remainder has no known explanation. The sample table contains over 2 million clones; only one count was recorded for 85% to 95% of them. The biggest ten clones account for around 0.35% of the sample. The source material was naive CD4+ T cells from PBMCs. The meaning of the sample's cell subset or site label: CD45RA+ positively selected. These receptors were collected from a man aged 18 to 30 in good health. Some clones in this sample may be carry-over from other donors' samples.

The rearrangement links TRBV5-5 to TRBJ1-4, with D tentatively TRBD1 (5 bases). CDR1 and CDR2 from the germline V gene are SGHKS and YYEKEE (reference sequence). V was cut by 1 base and J by 5 bases, with 15 bases left in between. The CDR3 spans 16 residues. The CDR3 region is CASSLLPDSLNEKLFF. The CDR3 DNA is TGTGCCAGCAGCTTGCTCCCAGACAGCTTGAATGAAAAACTGTTTTTT.

The chain couples TRBV5-1 to TRBJ2-2; TRBD1 is a possible D gene (6 bases). V lost 4 bases and J 4 bases, leaving 23 bases between the germline ends. This CDR3 has 18 amino acids. Germline-derived CDR1 and CDR2 are SGHRS and YFSETQ. The CDR3, as DNA: TGCGCCAGCAGCCCGATACCCTCACCACAGGGTAGCACCGGGGAGCTGTTTTTT. Translation gives CASSPIPSPQGSTGELFF.

V gene TRBV7-6 combines with J gene TRBJ2-1; TRBD2 matches 7 bases. The V gene end was trimmed by 4 bases and the J gene end by 0 bases; junction bases not matched to a gene: 15. Germline CDR1 is SGHVS and CDR2 is FNYEAQ. The CDR3 totals 19 residues. Written as DNA, the CDR3 is TGTGCCAGCAGCTCCGAGGTAGCGGGTGATATCAGCTCCTACAATGAGCAGTTCTTC. This codes for CASSSEVAGDISSYNEQFF.

This chain joins TRBV4-1 and TRBJ2-7, with D possibly called TRBD1 or TRBD2 (5 bases each). CDR3 size: 14 residues. V was pared by 8 bases and J by 1 base, with 15 bases between. Germline V gene data show CDR1 as MGHRA and CDR2 as YSYEKL. The CDR3 nucleotides read TGCGCCAGCGGGGACGTACCTCCTTCCTACGAGCAGTACTTC. Translating it yields CASGDVPPSYEQYF.

V gene TRBV6-1 combines with J gene TRBJ2-7; D ambiguous. V was pared by 2 bases and J by 11 bases, with 16 bases between. Germline assignment: CDR1 MNHNS and CDR2 SASEGT. This CDR3 has 13 amino acids. Here the CDR3 DNA reads TGTGCCAGCAGTGAATATGGCCCAAGGGTCGAGTACTTC. It codes for CASSEYGPRVEYF.

The chain links TRBV5-4 to TRBJ2-6; D remains unclear. The germline V and J ends were trimmed by 4 bases and 0 bases, with 14 bases remaining between them. Germline-derived CDR1 and CDR2 are SGHNT and YYREEE (reference sequence). The CDR3 loop spans 17 amino acids. CDR3 protein: CASSADPFGSGANVLTF. CDR3 sequence (DNA): TGTGCCAGCAGCGCCGACCCGTTCGGCTCTGGGGCCAACGTCCTGACTTTC. The full variable domain, in which reference TRBV5-4 and TRBJ2-6 provide the parts outside the CDR3, is ETGVTQSPTHLIKTRGQQVTLRCSSQSGHNTVSWYQQALGQGPQFIFQYYREEENGRGNFPPRFSGLQFPNYSSELNVNALELDDSALYLCASSADPFGSGANVLTFGAGSRLTVL.

The chain's CDR3 is CASSLSGYGGRNTGELFF. CDR3 nucleotides: TGTGCCAGCAGTTTATCCGGTTACGGGGGGCGGAACACCGGGGAGCTGTTTTTT. The J gene is TRBJ2-2, the V gene TRBV27, with D possibly matching TRBD2 (7 bases). Germline V CDR1 and CDR2: MNHEY, SMNVEV (reference sequence). With 0 bases removed from V and 1 base from J, the gap between germline ends came to 15 bases. This CDR3 has 18 amino acids.

The chain carries TRBV28 and TRBJ2-3, with D possibly TRBD2 on 5 matching bases. The CDR3 sequence is 16 residues long. Germline CDR1 reads MDHEN; CDR2 reads SYDVKM. The ends were cut back, 6 bases at V and 1 base at J, with 17 bases in the middle. The CDR3, as DNA: TGTGCCAGCAGCCGATTCACTAGGTCCCGCACAGATACGCAGTATTTT. Protein sequence: CASSRFTRSRTDTQYF.

V gene TRBV5-1 combines with J gene TRBJ1-1; a weak D match, TRBD1 (6 bases). Germline loops: CDR1 SGHRS, CDR2 YFSETQ. The CDR3 runs 15 residues. V dropped 7 bases and J dropped 7 bases, with 23 bases sitting between them. Here the CDR3 reads CASALTGGEVNEAFF. CDR3 DNA: TGCGCCAGCGCGTTGACAGGCGGGGAAGTTAATGAAGCTTTCTTT.

The chain has TRBV7-6 and TRBJ1-4, with 9 nucleotides matching TRBD1. Germline CDR1 reads SGHVS; CDR2 reads FNYEAQ. This CDR3 comprises 14 residues. With 5 bases clipped from V and 5 bases from J, the junction kept 3 bases outside the gene matches. The CDR3 bases are TGTGCCAGCAGCCCCGGGACAGGGAATGAAAAACTGTTTTTT. Amino acids: CASSPGTGNEKLFF.

This clone was seen only once. The chain combines TRBV5-5 with TRBJ1-1; the match to TRBD1 covers 9 bases. This CDR3 is built from 12 residues. Trimming cost V 4 bases and J 11 bases; bases outside gene matches: 6. Per the germline V gene, CDR1 is SGHKS and CDR2 is YYEKEE (reference sequence). The CDR3 here is CASSTDRGSAFF. CDR3 coding DNA: TGTGCCAGCAGCACGGACAGGGGCAGTGCTTTCTTT.

Comments on this clone: The same CDR3 also results from other DNA sequences found in this sample. This chain joins TRBV5-4 and TRBJ2-3; no reliable D call. Germline loops: CDR1 SGHNT, CDR2 YYREEE (reference sequence). The length of the CDR3 is 14 residues. Trimming took off 0 bases at V and 0 bases at J, with 5 bases between the two ends. Written as DNA, the CDR3 is TGTGCCAGCAGCTTGGGCACCAGCACAGATACGCAGTATTTT. Translated, it gives CASSLGTSTDTQYF.